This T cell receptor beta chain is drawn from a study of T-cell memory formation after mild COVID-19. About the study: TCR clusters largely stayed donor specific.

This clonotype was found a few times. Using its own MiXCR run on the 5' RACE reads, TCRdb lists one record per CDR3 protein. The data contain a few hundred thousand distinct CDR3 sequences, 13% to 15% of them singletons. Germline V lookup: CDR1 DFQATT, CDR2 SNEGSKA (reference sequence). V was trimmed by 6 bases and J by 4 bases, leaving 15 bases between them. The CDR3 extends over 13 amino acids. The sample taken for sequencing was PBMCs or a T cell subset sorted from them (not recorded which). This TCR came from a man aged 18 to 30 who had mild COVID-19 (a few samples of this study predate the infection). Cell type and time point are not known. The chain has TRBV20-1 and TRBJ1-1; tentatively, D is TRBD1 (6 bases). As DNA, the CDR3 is TGCAGTGCCAGACAGGAATCGGGCACTGAAGCTTTCTTT. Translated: CSARQESGTEAFF.